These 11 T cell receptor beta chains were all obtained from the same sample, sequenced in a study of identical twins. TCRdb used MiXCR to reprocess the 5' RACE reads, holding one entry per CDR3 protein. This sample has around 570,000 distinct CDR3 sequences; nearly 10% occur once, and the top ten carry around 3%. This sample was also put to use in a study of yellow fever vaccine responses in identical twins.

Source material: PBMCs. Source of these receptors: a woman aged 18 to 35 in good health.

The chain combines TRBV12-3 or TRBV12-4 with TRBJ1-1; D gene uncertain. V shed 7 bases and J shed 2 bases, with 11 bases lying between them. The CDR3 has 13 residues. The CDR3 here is CASTSQPNTEAFF. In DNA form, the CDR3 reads TGTGCCAGCACATCGCAGCCTAACACTGAAGCTTTCTTT.

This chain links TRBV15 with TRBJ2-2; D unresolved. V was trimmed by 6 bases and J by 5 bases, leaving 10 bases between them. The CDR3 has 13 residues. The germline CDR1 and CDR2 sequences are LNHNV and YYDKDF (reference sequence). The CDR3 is CATRRVGTGELFF. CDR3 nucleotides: TGTGCCACCAGAAGGGTTGGGACCGGGGAGCTGTTTTTT.

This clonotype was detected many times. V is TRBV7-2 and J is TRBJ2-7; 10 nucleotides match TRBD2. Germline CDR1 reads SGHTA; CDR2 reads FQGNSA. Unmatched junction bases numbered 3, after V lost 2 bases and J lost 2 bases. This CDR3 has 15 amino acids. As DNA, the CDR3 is TGTGCCAGCAGCTTAATTCTAGCGGGAGCCTACGAGCAGTACTTC. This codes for CASSLILAGAYEQYF.

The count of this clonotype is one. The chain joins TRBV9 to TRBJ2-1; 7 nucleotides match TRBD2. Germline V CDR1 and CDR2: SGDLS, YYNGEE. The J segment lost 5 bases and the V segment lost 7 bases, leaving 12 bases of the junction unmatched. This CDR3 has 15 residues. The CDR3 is CASAKLASADNEQFF. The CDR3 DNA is TGTGCCAGCGCAAAACTAGCGAGTGCGGACAATGAGCAGTTCTTC.

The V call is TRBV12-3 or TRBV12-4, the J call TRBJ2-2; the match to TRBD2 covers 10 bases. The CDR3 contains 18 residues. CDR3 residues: CTLCFIPTSGANTGELFF. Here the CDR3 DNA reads TGTACCCTCTGTTTTATCCCCACTAGCGGGGCTAACACCGGGGAGCTGTTTTTT.

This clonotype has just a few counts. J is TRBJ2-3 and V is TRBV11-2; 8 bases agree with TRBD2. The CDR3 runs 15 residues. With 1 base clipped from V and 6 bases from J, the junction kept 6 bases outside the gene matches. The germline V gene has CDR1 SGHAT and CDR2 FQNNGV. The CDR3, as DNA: TGTGCCAGCAGCTTAGTTTTTAGCGGGACGGATACGCAGTATTTT. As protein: CASSLVFSGTDTQYF. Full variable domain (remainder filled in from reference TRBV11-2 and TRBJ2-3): EAGVAQSPRYKIIEKRQSVAFWCNPISGHATLYWYQQILGQGPKLLIQFQNNGVVDDSQLPKDRFSAERLKGVDSTLKIQPAKLEDSAVYLCASSLVFSGTDTQYFGPGTRLTVL.

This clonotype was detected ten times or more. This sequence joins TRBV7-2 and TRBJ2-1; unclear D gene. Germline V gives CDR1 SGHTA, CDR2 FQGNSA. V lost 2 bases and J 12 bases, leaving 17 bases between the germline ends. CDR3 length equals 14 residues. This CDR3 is CASSLSGGPVRQFF. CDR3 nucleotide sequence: TGTGCCAGCAGCTTAAGTGGCGGCCCCGTGAGGCAGTTCTTC.

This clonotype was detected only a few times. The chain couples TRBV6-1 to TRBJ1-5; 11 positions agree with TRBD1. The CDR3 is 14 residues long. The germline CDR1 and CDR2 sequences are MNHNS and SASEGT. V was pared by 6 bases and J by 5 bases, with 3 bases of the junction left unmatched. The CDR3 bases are TGTGCCAGCAGCCCGGACAGGGGGCATCAGCCCCAGCATTTT. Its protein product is CASSPDRGHQPQHF.

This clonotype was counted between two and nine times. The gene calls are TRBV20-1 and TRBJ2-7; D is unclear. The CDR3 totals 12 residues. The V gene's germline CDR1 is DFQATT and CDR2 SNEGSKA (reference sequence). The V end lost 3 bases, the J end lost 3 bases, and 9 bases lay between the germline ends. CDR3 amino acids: CSASQLLYEQYF. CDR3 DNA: TGCAGTGCTAGTCAGCTCCTCTACGAGCAGTACTTC.

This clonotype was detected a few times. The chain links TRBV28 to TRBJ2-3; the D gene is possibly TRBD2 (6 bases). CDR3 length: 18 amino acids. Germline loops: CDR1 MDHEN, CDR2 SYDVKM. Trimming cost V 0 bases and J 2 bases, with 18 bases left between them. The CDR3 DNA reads TGTGCCAGCAGTTTATGGAGAGGGACCGGGGGAGACACAGATACGCAGTATTTT. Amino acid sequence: CASSLWRGTGGDTDTQYF.

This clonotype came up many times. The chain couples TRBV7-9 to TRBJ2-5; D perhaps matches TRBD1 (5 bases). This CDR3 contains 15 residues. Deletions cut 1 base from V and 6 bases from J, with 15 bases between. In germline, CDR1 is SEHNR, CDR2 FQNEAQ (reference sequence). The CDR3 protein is CASSLGESPGKTQYF. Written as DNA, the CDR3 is TGTGCCAGCAGCTTAGGAGAATCACCAGGGAAGACCCAGTACTTC.